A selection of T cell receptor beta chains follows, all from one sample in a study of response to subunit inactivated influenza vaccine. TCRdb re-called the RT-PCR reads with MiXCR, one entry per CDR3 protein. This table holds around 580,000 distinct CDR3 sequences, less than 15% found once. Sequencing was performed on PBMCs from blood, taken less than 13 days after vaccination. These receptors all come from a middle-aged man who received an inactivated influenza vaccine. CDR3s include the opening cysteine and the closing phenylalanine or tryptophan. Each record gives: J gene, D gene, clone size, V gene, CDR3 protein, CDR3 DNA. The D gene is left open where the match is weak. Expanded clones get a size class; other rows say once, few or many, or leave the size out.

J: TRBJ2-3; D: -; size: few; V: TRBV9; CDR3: CASSERSKTDTQYF; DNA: TGTGCCAGCAGCGAGAGATCCAAGACAGATACGCAGTATTTT
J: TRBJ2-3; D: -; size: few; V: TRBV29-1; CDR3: CSVTSPDTQYF; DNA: TGCAGCGTTACCAGTCCAGATACGCAGTATTTT
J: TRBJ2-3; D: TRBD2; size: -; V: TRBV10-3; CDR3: CAISRGLAGTDTQYF; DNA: TGTGCCATCAGCCGAGGACTAGCGGGAACAGATACGCAGTATTTT
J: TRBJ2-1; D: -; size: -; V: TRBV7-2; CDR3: CASSLWAGRAYNEQFF; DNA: TGTGCCAGCAGCTTATGGGCCGGCAGAGCCTACAATGAGCAGTTCTTC
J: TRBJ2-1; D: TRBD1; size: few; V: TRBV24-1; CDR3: CATSDWDRGSYNEQFF; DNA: TGTGCCACCAGTGATTGGGACAGGGGCTCCTACAATGAGCAGTTCTTC
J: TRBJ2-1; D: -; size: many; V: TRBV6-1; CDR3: CASSPLARVSSYNEQFF; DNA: TGTGCCAGCAGTCCCCTAGCTCGGGTGAGCTCCTACAATGAGCAGTTCTTC
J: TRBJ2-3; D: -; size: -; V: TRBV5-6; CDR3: CASSPTWDTLHGRAQYF; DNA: TGTGCCAGCAGCCCTACCTGGGACACCCTCCACGGGCGGGCGCAGTATTTT
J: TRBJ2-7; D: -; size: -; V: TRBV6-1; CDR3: CASSLVGGTYEQYF; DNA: TGTGCCAGCAGTCTCGTGGGCGGCACCTACGAGCAGTACTTC
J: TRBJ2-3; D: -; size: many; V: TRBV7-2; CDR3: CASSPYSTDTQYF; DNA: TGTGCCAGCAGTCCCTATAGCACAGATACGCAGTATTTT
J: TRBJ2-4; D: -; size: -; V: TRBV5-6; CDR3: CASSLRMGENIQYF; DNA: TGTGCCAGCAGCTTAAGGATGGGGGAAAACATTCAGTACTTC
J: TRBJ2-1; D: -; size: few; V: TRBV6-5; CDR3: CASSYFRMGGPYNEQFF; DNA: TGTGCCAGCAGTTACTTCCGAATGGGGGGGCCATACAATGAGCAGTTCTTC
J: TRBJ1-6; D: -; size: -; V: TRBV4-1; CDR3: CASSQEFPSPLHF; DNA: TGCGCCAGCAGCCAAGAGTTCCCTTCACCCCTCCACTTT
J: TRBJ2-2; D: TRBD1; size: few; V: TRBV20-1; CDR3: CSARGQGAANTGELFF; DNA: TGCAGTGCTAGAGGGCAGGGGGCGGCGAACACCGGGGAGCTGTTTTTT
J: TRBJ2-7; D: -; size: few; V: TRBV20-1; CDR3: CSARDRGAAGSYEQYF; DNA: TGCAGTGCTAGAGATAGAGGAGCCGCGGGCTCCTACGAGCAGTACTTC
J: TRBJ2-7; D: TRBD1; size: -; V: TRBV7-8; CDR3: CASSLVGTGPNEQYF; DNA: TGTGCCAGCAGCTTAGTGGGGACAGGGCCCAACGAGCAGTACTTC
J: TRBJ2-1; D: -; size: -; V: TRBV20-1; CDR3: CSARDLNLSYNEQFF; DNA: TGCAGTGCTAGAGATCTCAACCTCTCCTACAATGAGCAGTTCTTC
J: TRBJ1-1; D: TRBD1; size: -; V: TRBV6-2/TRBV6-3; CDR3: CASSYSRTGVILMNTEAFF; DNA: TGTGCCAGCAGTTACTCACGGACAGGGGTGATCCTCATGAACACTGAAGCTTTCTTT
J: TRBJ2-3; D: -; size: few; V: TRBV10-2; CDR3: CASSEIQRSTDTQYF; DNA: TGCGCCAGCAGTGAGATCCAACGTAGCACAGATACGCAGTATTTT
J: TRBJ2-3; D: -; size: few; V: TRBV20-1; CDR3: CSARDLYGRFTDTQYF; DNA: TGCAGTGCTAGAGATCTCTACGGGCGCTTCACAGATACGCAGTATTTT
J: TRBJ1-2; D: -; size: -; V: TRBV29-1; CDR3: CSVPGTSYGYTF; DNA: TGCAGCGTTCCCGGGACCTCCTATGGCTACACCTTC
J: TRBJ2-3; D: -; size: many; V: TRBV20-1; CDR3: CSAMQGSSTDTQYF; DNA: TGCAGTGCTATGCAGGGATCTAGCACAGATACGCAGTATTTT
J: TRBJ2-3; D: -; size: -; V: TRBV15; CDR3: CATSRVGGLPADTQYF; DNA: TGTGCCACCAGCAGAGTTGGTGGACTACCTGCAGATACGCAGTATTTT
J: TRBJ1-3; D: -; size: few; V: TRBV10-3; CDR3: CAISTGVYSGNTIYF; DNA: TGTGCCATCAGCACAGGAGTTTATTCTGGAAACACCATATATTTT
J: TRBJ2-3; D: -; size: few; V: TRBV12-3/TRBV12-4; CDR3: CASSPARASDTQYF; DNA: TGTGCCAGCAGTCCCGCCAGGGCGTCAGATACGCAGTATTTT
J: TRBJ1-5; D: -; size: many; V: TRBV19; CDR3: CASSIDRGGWGNQPQHF; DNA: TGTGCCAGTAGTATAGATCGGGGCGGATGGGGCAATCAGCCCCAGCATTTT
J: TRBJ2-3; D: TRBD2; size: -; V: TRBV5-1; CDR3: CASSHSGGGDTQYF; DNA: TGCGCCAGCAGCCACAGCGGGGGAGGAGATACGCAGTATTTT
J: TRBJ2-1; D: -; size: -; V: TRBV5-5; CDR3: CASRFPTSNEQFF; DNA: TGTGCCAGCAGATTTCCGACTAGCAATGAGCAGTTCTTC
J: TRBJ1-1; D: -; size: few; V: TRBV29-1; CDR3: CSVEAGSPEAFF; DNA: TGCAGCGTTGAAGCCGGTTCGCCTGAAGCTTTCTTT
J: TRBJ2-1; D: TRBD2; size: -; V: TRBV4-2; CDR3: CASSFGLAPNEQFF; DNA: TGTGCCAGCAGCTTCGGACTAGCACCAAATGAGCAGTTCTTC
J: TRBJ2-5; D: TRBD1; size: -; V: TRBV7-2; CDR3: CASRTGVGAQYF; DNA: TGTGCCAGCAGAACAGGGGTGGGGGCCCAGTACTTC
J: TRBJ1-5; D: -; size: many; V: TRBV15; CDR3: CSNQPQHF; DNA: TGTAGCAATCAGCCCCAGCATTTT
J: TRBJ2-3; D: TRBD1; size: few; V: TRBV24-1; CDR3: CATSDTLAGTGTTDTQYF; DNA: TGTGCCACCAGTGACACACTCGCCGGGACAGGGACAACAGATACGCAGTATTTT
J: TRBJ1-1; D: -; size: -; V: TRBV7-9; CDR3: CASSSTVYTEAFF; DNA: TGTGCCAGCAGCTCTACAGTCTACACTGAAGCTTTCTTT
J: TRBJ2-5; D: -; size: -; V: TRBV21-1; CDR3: CASSPRPGSGGEQETQYF; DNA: TGTGCCAGCAGTCCTAGGCCAGGCAGCGGGGGGGAGCAAGAGACCCAGTACTTC
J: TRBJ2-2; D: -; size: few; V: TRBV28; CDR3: CATTPGAANTGELFF; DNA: TGTGCCACCACTCCCGGGGCAGCGAACACCGGGGAGCTGTTTTTT
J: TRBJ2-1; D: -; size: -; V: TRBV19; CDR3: CASSEDRFYNEQFF; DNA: TGTGCCAGTAGTGAAGACAGGTTCTACAATGAGCAGTTCTTC
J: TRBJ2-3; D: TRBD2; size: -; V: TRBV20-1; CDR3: CSAYPLAGVTDTQYF; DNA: TGCAGTGCTTATCCACTAGCGGGCGTCACAGATACGCAGTATTTT
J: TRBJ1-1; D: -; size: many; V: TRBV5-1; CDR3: CASSTQQGPEAFF; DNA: TGCGCCAGCAGCACTCAACAGGGTCCTGAAGCTTTCTTT
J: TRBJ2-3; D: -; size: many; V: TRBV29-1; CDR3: CSVGRLSTDTQYF; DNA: TGCAGCGTTGGGCGTCTTTCCACAGATACGCAGTATTTT
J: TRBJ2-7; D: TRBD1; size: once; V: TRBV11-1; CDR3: CASSRAPGQGVNEQYF; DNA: TGTGCCAGCAGCCGGGCCCCGGGACAGGGGGTCAACGAGCAGTACTTC
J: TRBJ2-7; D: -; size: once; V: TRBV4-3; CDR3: CASSQGAPLRGEQYF; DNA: TGCGCCAGCAGCCAAGGCGCCCCCCTTCGCGGCGAGCAGTACTTC
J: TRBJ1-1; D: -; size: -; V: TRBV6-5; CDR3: CASSYGLSGTEAFF; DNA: TGTGCCAGCAGTTACGGTTTATCCGGCACTGAAGCTTTCTTT
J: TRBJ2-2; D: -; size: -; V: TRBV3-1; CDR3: CASSPPPRRGLGAGELFF; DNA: TGTGCCAGCAGCCCTCCTCCCCGCCGCGGCCTCGGCGCCGGGGAGCTGTTTTTT
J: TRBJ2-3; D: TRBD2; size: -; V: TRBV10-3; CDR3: CAISESWRAGGPESSTDTQYF; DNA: TGTGCCATCAGTGAGTCGTGGAGAGCGGGAGGGCCGGAATCTAGCACAGATACGCAGTATTTT
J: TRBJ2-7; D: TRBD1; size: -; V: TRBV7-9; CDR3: CASSPLRQGALYF; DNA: TGTGCCAGCAGCCCGCTACGACAGGGCGCGTTGTACTTC
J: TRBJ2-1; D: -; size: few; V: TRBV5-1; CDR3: CASSLPEDNEQFF; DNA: TGCGCCAGCAGCTTACCGGAAGACAATGAGCAGTTCTTC
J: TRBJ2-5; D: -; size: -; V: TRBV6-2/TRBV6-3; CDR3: CASSYGVLVETQYF; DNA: TGTGCCAGCAGTTACGGGGTTTTGGTGGAGACCCAGTACTTC
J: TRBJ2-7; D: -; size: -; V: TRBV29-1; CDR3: CSVGANFYEQYF; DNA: TGCAGCGTTGGAGCAAATTTCTACGAGCAGTACTTC
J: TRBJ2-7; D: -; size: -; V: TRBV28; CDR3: CASSLQGRQYF; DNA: TGTGCCAGCAGCCTACAGGGACGGCAGTACTTC
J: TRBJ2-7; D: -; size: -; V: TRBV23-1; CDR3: CARRKTTSKEQYF; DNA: TGCGCCCGGAGGAAGACTACTAGCAAAGAGCAGTACTTC
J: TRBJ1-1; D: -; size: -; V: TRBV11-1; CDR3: CASSPAPWWQGMNTEAFF; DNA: TGTGCCAGCAGCCCCGCTCCGTGGTGGCAGGGAATGAACACTGAAGCTTTCTTT
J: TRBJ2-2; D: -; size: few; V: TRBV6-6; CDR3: CASSPIKPGELFF; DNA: TGTGCCAGCAGCCCAATAAAACCCGGGGAGCTGTTTTTT
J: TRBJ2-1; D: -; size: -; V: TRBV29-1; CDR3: CSVEDRDSLLAFF; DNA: TGCAGCGTTGAAGATCGGGACTCCCTCCTGGCGTTCTTC
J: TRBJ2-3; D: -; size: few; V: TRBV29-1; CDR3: CSVEFRTTQYF; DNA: TGCAGCGTTGAATTTCGGACTACGCAGTATTTT